The subject of this entry is one T cell receptor beta chain. These data belong to a study of blood T cell repertoires in COVID-19. Turning to the study itself: The analysed material was cDNA or gDNA that came from T cells, B-cell-depleted T cells, or PBMCs.

The authors' processing: Amplified reference gene primers provided the basis for estimating nucleated cell counts. TCRdb keeps only in-frame clones here, not all; method: immunoSEQ multiplex PCR. V and J calls and clone size come straight from that table; D and trimming were deduced from the DNA. In the table there are hundreds of thousands of clones, about 84% of which are singletons. Across about two dozen US areas, participants ranged in age from about 18 to 89 years. Germline assignment: CDR1 SGHNT and CDR2 YYREEE (reference sequence). The CDR3 is 16 amino acids. The ends lost 5 bases at V and 7 bases at J; junction bases unmatched: 15.

The sequenced sample consisted of PBMCs or T cells enriched from blood (not recorded which). This TCR was sampled from a woman aged 45-65 years who had recovered from COVID-19. The gene calls are TRBV5-4 and TRBJ2-1, with TRBD2 matching over 7 bases. The CDR3 is CASSYSWASGTNEQFF. The CDR3 coding sequence is TGTGCCAGCAGTTACTCCTGGGCTAGCGGAACAAATGAGCAGTTCTTC.